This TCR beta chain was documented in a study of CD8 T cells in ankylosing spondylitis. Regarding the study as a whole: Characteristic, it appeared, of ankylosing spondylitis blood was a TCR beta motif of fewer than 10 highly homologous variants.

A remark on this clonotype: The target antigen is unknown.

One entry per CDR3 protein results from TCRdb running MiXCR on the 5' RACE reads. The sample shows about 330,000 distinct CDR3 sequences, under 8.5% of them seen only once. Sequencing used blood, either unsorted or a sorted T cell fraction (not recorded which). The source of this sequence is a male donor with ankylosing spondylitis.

CDR3 amino acids: CASSLGFGGAKAFF. DNA of the CDR3: TGTGCCAGCAGTTTGGGGTTCGGGGGGGCGAAAGCTTTCTTT. The gene calls are TRBV12-3 or TRBV12-4 and TRBJ1-1, with D perhaps matching TRBD1 (6 bases). The CDR3 consists of 14 residues. V was cut by 3 bases and J by 9 bases, with 17 bases left in between.